The clone carrying this T cell receptor beta chain was found a few times. Original methodology: Researchers report that nucleated cell counts were estimated from reference gene primer amplification. Libraries were prepared by immunoSEQ multiplex PCR; TCRdb keeps only in-frame clonotypes and omits some of them. D and trimming were read from the DNA, whereas the V and J calls and clone size are those reported in that table. This sample has 150,000 to 200,000 clones; around 80% occur once, and the top ten carry roughly 20%. This entry is derived from a study of blood T cell repertoires in COVID-19. Study background: COVID-19 samples from acute and convalescent phases originated in the United States, Italy and Spain. PBMCs, B-cell-depleted T cells, or T cells provided the cDNA or gDNA that made up the material.

The CDR3 contains 15 residues. Germline CDR1 LGHDT, CDR2 YNNKEL (reference sequence). The trim removed 5 bases at V and 1 base at J, leaving 7 bases unmatched. Material: peripheral blood. The chain links TRBV3-1 (or the pseudogene TRBV3-2) to TRBJ2-7, with 8 bases identical to TRBD2. The TCR sequence derives from a woman of 80 years or more with acute or convalescent COVID-19. Written as DNA, the CDR3 is TGTGCCAGCAGCAAAACTAGCGGTGGTTCCTACGAGCAGTACTTC. Translating it yields CASSKTSGGSYEQYF.